A selection of T cell receptor beta chains follows, all from one sample in a study of graft-versus-host responses after intestinal transplantation. Profiled with immunoSEQ multiplex PCR; TCRdb holds only in-frame clones, not every one. The table shows approximately 11,000 clones, with around four fifths occurring only once. This specimen was ileum tissue, taken 23 days after intestinal transplant. The receptors were gathered from a human patient who received an intestinal transplant, so some T cells may come from the graft donor. The CDR3 runs from the conserved cysteine through the conserved F or W. The D gene is left open where the match is weak. The listing skips clone size in some rows; elsewhere it reads once, few, many or a size class.

d_call: .; v_call: TRBV28; j_call: TRBJ2-1; clone_size: .; cdr3_nt: TGTGCCAGCAGTTTCCATGAGGGAGGCCCCAATGAGCAGTTCTTC; cdr3_aa: CASSFHEGGPNEQFF
d_call: TRBD2; v_call: TRBV5-4; j_call: TRBJ2-7; clone_size: .; cdr3_nt: TGTGCCAGCAGCTCGGGACTAGCGGGAGTATCATCCGAGCAGTACTTC; cdr3_aa: CASSSGLAGVSSEQYF
d_call: .; v_call: TRBV4-1; j_call: TRBJ2-1; clone_size: medium-sized; cdr3_nt: TGCGCCAGCAGCCTCCAGCCAGACAATGAGCAGTTCTTC; cdr3_aa: CASSLQPDNEQFF
d_call: TRBD1; v_call: TRBV5-4; j_call: TRBJ2-5; clone_size: .; cdr3_nt: TGTGCCAGCAGCGCCCGGGACAGGGTGTGGGAGACCCAGTACTTC; cdr3_aa: CASSARDRVWETQYF
d_call: TRBD2; v_call: TRBV7-9; j_call: TRBJ2-1; clone_size: few; cdr3_nt: TGTGCCAGCAGCTTCCCCTCTAGCGGGATATACAATGAGCAGTTCTTC; cdr3_aa: CASSFPSSGIYNEQFF
d_call: .; v_call: TRBV18; j_call: TRBJ2-1; clone_size: .; cdr3_nt: TGTGCCAGCTCACTACGTCCGTTAAATGAGCAGTTCTTC; cdr3_aa: CASSLRPLNEQFF
d_call: TRBD1; v_call: TRBV19; j_call: TRBJ1-2; clone_size: .; cdr3_nt: TGTGCCAGTAGTATATCATTAGGTCGGACAGGGACCTATGGCTACACCTTC; cdr3_aa: CASSISLGRTGTYGYTF
d_call: .; v_call: TRBV10-3; j_call: TRBJ2-7; clone_size: .; cdr3_nt: TGTGCCATCAGTGAGCCCTCCTTAGGGGACGAGTACGAGCAGTACTTC; cdr3_aa: CAISEPSLGDEYEQYF
d_call: .; v_call: TRBV20-1; j_call: TRBJ1-2; clone_size: .; cdr3_nt: TGCAGTCCAAACAGAGCACCTTCTTTC; cdr3_aa: CSPNRAPSF
d_call: TRBD2; v_call: TRBV11-3; j_call: TRBJ2-2; clone_size: few; cdr3_nt: TGTGCCAGCAGGGAGCGGGGCGGGGAGCTGTTTTTT; cdr3_aa: CASRERGGELFF
d_call: .; v_call: TRBV16; j_call: TRBJ2-3; clone_size: .; cdr3_nt: TGTGCCAGCAGCCTACAAAGGCGTCCCACAGATACGCAGTATTTT; cdr3_aa: CASSLQRRPTDTQYF